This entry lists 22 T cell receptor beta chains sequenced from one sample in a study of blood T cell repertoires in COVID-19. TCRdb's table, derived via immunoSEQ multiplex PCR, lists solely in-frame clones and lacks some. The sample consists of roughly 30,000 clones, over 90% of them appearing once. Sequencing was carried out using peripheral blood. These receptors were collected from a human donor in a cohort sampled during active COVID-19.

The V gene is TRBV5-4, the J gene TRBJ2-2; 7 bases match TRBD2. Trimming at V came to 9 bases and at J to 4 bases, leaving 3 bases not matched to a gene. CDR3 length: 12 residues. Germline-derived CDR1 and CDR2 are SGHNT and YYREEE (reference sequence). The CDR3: CAIREGTGELFF. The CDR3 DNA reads TGTGCCATTAGGGAGGGCACCGGGGAGCTGTTTTTT.

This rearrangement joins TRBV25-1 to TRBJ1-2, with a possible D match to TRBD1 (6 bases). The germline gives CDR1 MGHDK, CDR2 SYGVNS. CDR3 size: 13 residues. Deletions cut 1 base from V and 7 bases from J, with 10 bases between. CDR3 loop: CASSESEGVGYTF. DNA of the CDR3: TGTGCCAGCAGTGAATCTGAGGGGGTTGGCTACACCTTC.

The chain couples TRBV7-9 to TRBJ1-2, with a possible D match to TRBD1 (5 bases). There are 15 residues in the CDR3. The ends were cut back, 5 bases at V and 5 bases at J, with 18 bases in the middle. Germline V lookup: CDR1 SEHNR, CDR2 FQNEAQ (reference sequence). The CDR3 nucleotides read TGTGCCAGCAGCCCAACGCAGGGATCTTTGTATGGCTACACCTTC. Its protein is CASSPTQGSLYGYTF.

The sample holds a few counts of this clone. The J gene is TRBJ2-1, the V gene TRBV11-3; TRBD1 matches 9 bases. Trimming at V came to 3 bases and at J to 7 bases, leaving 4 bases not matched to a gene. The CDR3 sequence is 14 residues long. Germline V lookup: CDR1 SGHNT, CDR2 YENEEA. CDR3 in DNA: TGTGCCAGCAGCTTGGGGACAGGGTTTAATGAGCAGTTCTTC. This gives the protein CASSLGTGFNEQFF.

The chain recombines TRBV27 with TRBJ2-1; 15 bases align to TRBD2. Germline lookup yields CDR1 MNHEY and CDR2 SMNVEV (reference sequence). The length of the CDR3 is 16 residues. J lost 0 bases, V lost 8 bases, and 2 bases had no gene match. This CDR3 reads CASGLAGGPSYNEQFF. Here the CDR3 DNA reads TGTGCCAGCGGACTAGCGGGAGGGCCCTCCTACAATGAGCAGTTCTTC.

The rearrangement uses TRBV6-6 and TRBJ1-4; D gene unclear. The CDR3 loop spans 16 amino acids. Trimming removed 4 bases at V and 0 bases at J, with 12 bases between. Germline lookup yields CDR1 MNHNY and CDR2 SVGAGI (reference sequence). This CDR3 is CASSFQASATNEKLFF. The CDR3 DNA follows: TGTGCCAGCAGTTTCCAGGCGTCCGCAACTAATGAAAAACTGTTTTTT.

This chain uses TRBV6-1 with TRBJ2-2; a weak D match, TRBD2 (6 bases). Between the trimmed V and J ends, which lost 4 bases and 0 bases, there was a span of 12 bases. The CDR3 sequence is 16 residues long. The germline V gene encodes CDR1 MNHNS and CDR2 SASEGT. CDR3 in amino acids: CASSAFAGTNTGELFF. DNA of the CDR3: TGTGCCAGCAGTGCGTTCGCGGGAACGAACACCGGGGAGCTGTTTTTT.

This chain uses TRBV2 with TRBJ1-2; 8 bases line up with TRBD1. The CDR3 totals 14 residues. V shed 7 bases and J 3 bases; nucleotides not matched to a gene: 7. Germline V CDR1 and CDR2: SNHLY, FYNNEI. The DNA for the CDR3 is TGTGCCAGCACGAACAGGGGGGGGGACTATGGCTACACCTTC. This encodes CASTNRGGDYGYTF. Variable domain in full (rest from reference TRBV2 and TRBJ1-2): EPEVTQTPSHQVTQMGQEVILRCVPISNHLYFYWYRQILGQKVEFLVSFYNNEISEKSEIFDDQFSVERPDGSNFTLKIRSTKLEDSAMYFCASTNRGGDYGYTFGSGTRLTVV.

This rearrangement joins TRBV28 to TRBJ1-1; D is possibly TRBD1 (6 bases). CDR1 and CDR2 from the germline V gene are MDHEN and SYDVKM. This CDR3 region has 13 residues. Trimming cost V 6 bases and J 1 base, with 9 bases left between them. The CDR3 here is CASRPDRNTEAFF. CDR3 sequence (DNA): TGTGCCAGCAGGCCGGACAGGAACACTGAAGCTTTCTTT.

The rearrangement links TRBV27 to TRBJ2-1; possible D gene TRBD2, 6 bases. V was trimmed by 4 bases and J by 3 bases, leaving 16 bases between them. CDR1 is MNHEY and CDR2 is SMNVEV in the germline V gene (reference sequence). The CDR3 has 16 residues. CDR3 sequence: CASSYRRIADYNEQFF. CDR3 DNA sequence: TGTGCCAGCAGTTACCGCCGGATAGCGGACTACAATGAGCAGTTCTTC.

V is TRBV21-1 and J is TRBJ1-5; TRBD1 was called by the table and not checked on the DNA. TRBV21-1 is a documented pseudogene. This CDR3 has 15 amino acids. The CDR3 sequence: CASRVNRASNQPQHF. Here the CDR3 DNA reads TGTGCCAGCAGAGTTAACAGGGCTAGCAATCAGCCCCAGCATTTT.

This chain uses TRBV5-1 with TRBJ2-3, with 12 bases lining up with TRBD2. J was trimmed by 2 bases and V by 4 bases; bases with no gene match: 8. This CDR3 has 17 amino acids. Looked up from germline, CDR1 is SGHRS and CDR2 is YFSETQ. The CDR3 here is CASSPRLAGANTDTQYF. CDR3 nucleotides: TGCGCCAGCAGCCCCCGACTAGCGGGGGCGAACACAGATACGCAGTATTTT.

CDR3 in amino acids: CATSRLTGERSYNEQFF. CDR3 nucleotides: TGTGCCACCAGCAGATTAACAGGGGAGCGCTCCTACAATGAGCAGTTCTTC. The V gene is TRBV15, the J gene TRBJ2-1, with 7 nucleotides matching TRBD1. Germline loops: CDR1 LNHNV, CDR2 YYDKDF (reference sequence). The CDR3 loop spans 17 amino acids. With V trimmed by 2 bases and J by 0 bases, 7 bases remained unmatched. Together with reference TRBV15 and TRBJ2-1, the CDR3 gives the full variable domain: DAMVIQNPRYQVTQFGKPVTLSCSQTLNHNVMYWYQQKSSQAPKLLFHYYDKDFNNEADTPDNFQSRRPNTSFCFLDIRSPGLGDTAMYLCATSRLTGERSYNEQFFGPGTRLTVL.

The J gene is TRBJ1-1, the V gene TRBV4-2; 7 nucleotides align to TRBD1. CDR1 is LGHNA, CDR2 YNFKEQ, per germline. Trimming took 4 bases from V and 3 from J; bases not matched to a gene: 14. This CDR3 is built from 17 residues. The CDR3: CASSLRARGQGYTEAFF. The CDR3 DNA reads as TGTGCCAGCAGCCTAAGGGCGAGGGGGCAAGGGTACACTGAAGCTTTCTTT.

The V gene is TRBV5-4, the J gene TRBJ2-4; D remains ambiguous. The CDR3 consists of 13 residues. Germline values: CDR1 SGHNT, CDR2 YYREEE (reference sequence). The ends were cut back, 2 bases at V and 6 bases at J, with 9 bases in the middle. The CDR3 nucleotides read TGTGCCAGCAGCTTACAAAGAGGAAACATTCAGTACTTC. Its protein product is CASSLQRGNIQYF.

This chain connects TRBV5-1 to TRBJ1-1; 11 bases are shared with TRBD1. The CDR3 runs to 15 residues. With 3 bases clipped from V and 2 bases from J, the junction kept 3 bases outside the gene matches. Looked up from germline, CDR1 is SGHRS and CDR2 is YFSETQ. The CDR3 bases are TGCGCCAGCAGCTGGGACAGGGGGGTCAACACTGAAGCTTTCTTT. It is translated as CASSWDRGVNTEAFF. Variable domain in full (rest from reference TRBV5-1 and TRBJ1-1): KAGVTQTPRYLIKTRGQQVTLSCSPISGHRSVSWYQQTPGQGLQFLFEYFSETQRNKGNFPGRFSGRQFSNSRSEMNVSTLELGDSALYLCASSWDRGVNTEAFFGQGTRLTVV.

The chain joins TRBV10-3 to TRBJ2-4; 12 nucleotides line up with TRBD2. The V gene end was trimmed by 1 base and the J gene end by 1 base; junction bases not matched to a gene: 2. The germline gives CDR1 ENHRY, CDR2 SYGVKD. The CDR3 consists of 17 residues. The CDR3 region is CAISEFGLAGAKNIQYF. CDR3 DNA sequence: TGTGCCATCAGTGAGTTCGGACTAGCGGGGGCCAAAAACATTCAGTACTTC.

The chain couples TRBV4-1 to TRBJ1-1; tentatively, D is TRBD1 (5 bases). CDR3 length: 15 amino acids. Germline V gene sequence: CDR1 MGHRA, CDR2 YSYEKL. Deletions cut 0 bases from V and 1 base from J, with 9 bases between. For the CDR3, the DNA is TGCGCCAGCAGCCAAGATATGACAGAGAACACTGAAGCTTTCTTT. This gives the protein CASSQDMTENTEAFF.

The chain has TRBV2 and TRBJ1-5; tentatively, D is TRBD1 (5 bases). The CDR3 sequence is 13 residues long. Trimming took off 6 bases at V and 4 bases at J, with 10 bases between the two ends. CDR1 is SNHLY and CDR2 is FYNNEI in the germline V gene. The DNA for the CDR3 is TGTGCCAGCAGGGGACTGCAAAATCAGCCCCAGCATTTT. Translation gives CASRGLQNQPQHF.

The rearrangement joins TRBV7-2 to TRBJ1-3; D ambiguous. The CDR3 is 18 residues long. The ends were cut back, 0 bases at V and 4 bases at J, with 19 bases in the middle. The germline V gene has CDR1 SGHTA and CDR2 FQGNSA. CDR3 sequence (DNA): TGTGCCAGCAGCTTAGCAAGTAATGTTCGGGGAATCGGAAACACCATATATTTT. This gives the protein CASSLASNVRGIGNTIYF.

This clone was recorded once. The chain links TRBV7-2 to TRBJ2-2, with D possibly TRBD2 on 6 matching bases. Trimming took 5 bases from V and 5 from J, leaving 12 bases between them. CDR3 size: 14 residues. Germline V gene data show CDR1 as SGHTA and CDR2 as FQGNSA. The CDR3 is CASSETRGTGELFF. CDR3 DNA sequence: TGTGCCAGCAGCGAAACCCGGGGGACCGGGGAGCTGTTTTTT. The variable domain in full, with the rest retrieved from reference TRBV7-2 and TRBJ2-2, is GAGVSQSPSNKVTEKGKDVELRCDPISGHTALYWYRQSLGQGLEFLIYFQGNSAPDKSGLPSDRFSAERTGGSVSTLTIQRTQQEDSAVYLCASSETRGTGELFFGEGSRLTVL.

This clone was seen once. The CDR3 is CASNPPGGRKAEGYTF. CDR3 in DNA: TGTGCCAGCAACCCCCCGGGGGGGCGCAAGGCGGAAGGCTACACCTTC. The chain carries TRBV2 and TRBJ1-2, with D tentatively TRBD1 (6 bases). This CDR3 comprises 16 residues. V was clipped by 7 bases and J by 8 bases, with 26 bases between them. Looked up from germline, CDR1 is SNHLY and CDR2 is FYNNEI.